This T cell receptor (beta chain) came from a study of blood T cells in healthy people across ages. In the study overall: Per every two T cells, about one barcoded beta molecule was captured by template switching.

The authors ran a second PCR of about 7 to 11 cycles using a sample-barcoded 5' primer and a J-beta primer mix. TCRdb reanalysed the 5' RACE reads using MiXCR and keeps one entry per CDR3 protein. The data contain over 500,000 distinct CDR3 sequences, 52% of them singletons. CDR1 is MDHEN and CDR2 is SYDVKM in the germline V gene. Deletions cut 7 bases from V and 7 bases from J, with 10 bases between. The CDR3 is made up of 12 amino acids. A few counts support this clonotype. The clonotype was recovered from a woman of 80 years or more in good health. The V call is TRBV28, the J call TRBJ2-2; possible D gene TRBD2, 5 bases. Sequencing was performed on blood. The CDR3 is CASKRDVGELFF. The CDR3 nucleotides are TGTGCCAGCAAGAGGGATGTCGGGGAGCTGTTTTTT.